A single sample gave rise to the 10 T cell receptor beta chains below, sequenced in a study of vaccination effects on CD4 cells after COVID-19 (dated by TCRdb to 2021 to 2024). To identify antigen-specific CD4+ T cell clonotypes by their expansion, the ViraFEST assay first stimulated PBMC with viral peptide pools and then applied TCR sequencing. After less than 13 days of culture, CD4+ T cells were isolated with the EasySep CD4+ T cell isolation kit. Convalescent patients had PCR-confirmed SARS-CoV-2 infection between March and December 2020, before Alpha, Beta and Delta variants emerged in the United States. Library method: the immunoSEQ multiplex PCR assay. TCRdb retrieved this table from immuneACCESS and kept in-frame rearrangements only. Not all clones are present; in checked studies, unresolved V genes account for under half, and no reason is known for the remainder. The sample records around 46,000 clones, around 75% of which are singletons. The ten largest clones capture roughly 27% of the sample.

Antigens of these TCRs are unknown. This specimen consisted of CD4+ T cells from PBMCs cultured with a peptide pool, obtained before COVID-19 vaccination. These receptors were obtained from a human donor who had a prior SARS-CoV-2 infection.

The chain links TRBV15 to TRBJ2-5, with TRBD1 identical over 7 bases. This CDR3 spans 19 amino acids. The V gene's germline CDR1 is LNHNV and CDR2 YYDKDF (reference sequence). Losses at the gene ends were 5 bases for V and 1 base for J; bases not matched to a gene: 19. CDR3 sequence: CATSPRIYWTGSAQETQYF. The DNA for the CDR3 is TGTGCCACCAGCCCTCGAATTTATTGGACAGGATCGGCCCAAGAGACCCAGTACTTC.

The rearrangement uses TRBV3-1 (or the pseudogene TRBV3-2) and TRBJ2-1, with 11 bases lining up with TRBD2. The CDR3 has 16 residues. The V and J ends lost 7 bases and 0 bases, in that order; junction bases with no gene match: 5. Germline lookup yields CDR1 LGHDT and CDR2 YNNKEL (reference sequence). As DNA, the CDR3 is TGTGCCAGCACAACGGGACTAGCGGACTCCTACAATGAGCAGTTCTTC. This gives the protein CASTTGLADSYNEQFF.

The chain combines TRBV11-2 with TRBJ2-7; no firm D call. The CDR3 sequence is 12 residues long. Trimming cost V 5 bases and J 0 bases, with 5 bases left between them. CDR1 is SGHAT, CDR2 FQNNGV, per germline. The CDR3 loop is CASSPSSYEQYF. The CDR3 nucleotides read TGTGCCAGCAGCCCATCCTCCTACGAGCAGTACTTC.

A single count supports this clone. V and J are TRBV9 and TRBJ2-2; D is tentatively TRBD1 or TRBD2 (5 bases each). The CDR3 consists of 15 residues. CDR1 is SGDLS, CDR2 YYNGEE, per germline. The ends were cut back, 7 bases at V and 4 bases at J, with 17 bases in the middle. The CDR3 region is CASSLTGTLTGELFF. The CDR3 bases are TGTGCCAGCTCTCTAACCGGGACGCTCACCGGGGAGCTGTTTTTT. Looking up the rest from reference TRBV9 and TRBJ2-2 gives the full variable domain: DSGVTQTPKHLITATGQRVTLRCSPRSGDLSVYWYQQSLDQGLQFLIQYYNGEERAKGNILERFSAQQFPDLHSELNLSSLELGDSALYFCASSLTGTLTGELFFGEGSRLTVL.

The rearrangement links TRBV3-1 (or the pseudogene TRBV3-2) to TRBJ2-7, with 8 bases lining up with TRBD1. J lost 6 bases, V lost 3 bases, and 13 bases had no gene match. The germline CDR1 and CDR2 sequences are LGHDT and YNNKEL (reference sequence). This CDR3 has 16 residues. CDR3 loop: CASSQSLPGQVGEQYF. The CDR3 nucleotides are TGTGCCAGCAGCCAGTCTCTCCCGGGACAGGTAGGCGAGCAGTACTTC.

The chain couples TRBV30 to TRBJ2-5; a weak D match, TRBD2 (7 bases). The germline gives CDR1 GTSNPN, CDR2 SVGIG (reference sequence). V was cut by 5 bases and J by 4 bases, with 17 bases left in between. The CDR3 consists of 14 residues. The CDR3 region has the DNA TGTGCCTGGTCCCTAGGGGGGGGTGGAGAGACCCAGTACTTC. Protein: CAWSLGGGGETQYF. The whole variable domain, remainder taken from reference TRBV30 and TRBJ2-5, is SQTIHQWPATLVQPVGSPLSLECTVEGTSNPNLYWYRQAAGRGLQLLFYSVGIGQISSEVPQNLSASRPQDRQFILSSKKLLLSDSGFYLCAWSLGGGGETQYFGPGTRLLVL.

This chain uses TRBV7-8 with TRBJ1-3; D ambiguous. Germline values: CDR1 SGHVS, CDR2 FQNEAQ. This CDR3 contains 17 residues. Between the trimmed V and J ends, which lost 4 bases and 4 bases, there was a span of 20 bases. The CDR3: CASSSNPVLYSGNTIYF. The CDR3, as DNA: TGTGCCAGCAGCTCAAATCCCGTCCTTTACTCCGGAAACACCATATATTTT.

V gene TRBV7-2 combines with J gene TRBJ2-3; tentatively, D is TRBD1 or TRBD2 (6 bases each). The CDR3 consists of 15 residues. Germline V gene data show CDR1 as SGHTA and CDR2 as FQGNSA. V lost 6 bases and J 4 bases, leaving 17 bases between the germline ends. Here the CDR3 reads CASRQSGGRADTQYF. Written as DNA, the CDR3 is TGTGCCAGCAGACAAAGTGGGGGGCGGGCAGATACGCAGTATTTT. Using reference TRBV7-2 and TRBJ2-3 for the parts outside the CDR3, the full variable domain is GAGVSQSPSNKVTEKGKDVELRCDPISGHTALYWYRQSLGQGLEFLIYFQGNSAPDKSGLPSDRFSAERTGGSVSTLTIQRTQQEDSAVYLCASRQSGGRADTQYFGPGTRLTVL.

This sequence joins TRBV11-2 and TRBJ1-1; no definite D call. This CDR3 is 15 amino acids long. V shed 2 bases and J shed 5 bases, with 15 bases lying between them. Looked up from germline, CDR1 is SGHAT and CDR2 is FQNNGV. The chain's CDR3 is CASSLSTGYGTEAFF. The DNA for the CDR3 is TGTGCCAGCAGCTTAAGTACGGGGTATGGAACTGAAGCTTTCTTT.

This chain uses TRBV11-3 with TRBJ2-2; D is possibly TRBD1 or TRBD2 (5 bases each). The CDR3 has 17 residues. Germline CDR1 reads SGHNT; CDR2 reads YENEEA. Trimming cost V 0 bases and J 0 bases, with 11 bases left between them. The CDR3 sequence: CASSLDALGANTGELFF. The CDR3 bases are TGTGCCAGCAGCTTAGATGCCCTGGGGGCGAACACCGGGGAGCTGTTTTTT.